This record covers a single T cell receptor beta chain. Its target is unknown. The read terminates 3 residues ahead of where the CDR3 ends, so the germline J gene completes it. This CDR3 has 16 residues. The germline gives CDR1 MNHNS, CDR2 SASEGT. The sample originates from a study of T cells in women clearing cervical HPV infection. As for the study in general: Controls' single incident HPV16 infection cleared within 12 months without precancer. General observations from the study: CIN3+ cases had significantly higher TCR repertoire richness than controls, but evenness did not differ. TRBV6-7 relative abundance averaged approximately 0.1% in cases and around 0.17% in controls.

Using immunoSEQ multiplex PCR, the repertoire was profiled, and TCRdb retains in-frame clones only, with some absent. This specimen shows some 30,000 clones; the ten leading clones hold under 7%. All participants had a single incident cervical HPV16 infection, and prevalent HPV16 infections were excluded. The chain links TRBV6-1 to TRBJ1-2; D remains ambiguous. The sequence derives from a woman aged 18-70 years with a cervical HPV16 infection that either progressed to CIN3+ or cleared (not recorded which). Source material: blood buffy coat. The CDR3 bases that were read are TGTGCCAGCAGTGTTACAGTAGGAGAGACCTACAATGAC. Translated: CASSVTVGETYND. The CDR3 reads in full as CASSVTVGETYNDYTF.